This T cell receptor beta chain was documented in a study of cytomegalovirus exposure and HLA in healthy donors. Researchers ran the PCR with 60 Vbeta and 13 Jbeta primers. Assay: immunoSEQ multiplex PCR; the TCRdb copy retains only in-frame clones and omits some. The sample includes approximately 140,000 clones, about four fifths of them seen just once. When sampled, the donors appeared nominally healthy, though they likely had unrecorded immune exposures. Sequences were obtained from PBMCs. The receptor's source is a man aged 18 to 30 in good health and CMV-seropositive.

The CDR3 is CASSSDSFYEQYF. CDR3 DNA: TGCGCCAGCAGCTCGGACAGTTTCTACGAGCAGTACTTC. The chain couples TRBV5-1 to TRBJ2-7, with a possible D match to TRBD1 (6 bases). The CDR3 runs 13 residues. Between the trimmed V and J ends, which lost 3 bases and 3 bases, there was a span of 10 bases. Germline lookup yields CDR1 SGHRS and CDR2 YFSETQ.